This T cell receptor beta chain appears in the sequencing data of a study of blood T cell repertoires in COVID-19. Study-wide background: Sample material is recorded as cDNA or gDNA derived from T cells, B-cell-depleted T cells, or PBMCs.

Using immunoSEQ multiplex PCR, the repertoire was profiled, and TCRdb retains in-frame clones only, with some absent. The sample shows 400,000 to 450,000 clones, about nine tenths of them seen only once. Trimming cost V 0 bases and J 5 bases; bases outside gene matches: 10. The CDR3 runs 17 residues. Germline V gene lookup returns CDR1 LGHDT and CDR2 YNNKEL (reference sequence). The chain uses TRBV3-1 (or the pseudogene TRBV3-2) and TRBJ2-1; 7 bases fit TRBD2. The sample taken for sequencing was peripheral blood. This TCR was sampled from a woman in her thirties with active or convalescent COVID-19. The CDR3 nucleotides read TGTGCCAGCAGCCAAGAACTTGGGGCTAGCGGAAACAATGAGCAGTTCTTC. It yields the protein CASSQELGASGNNEQFF.